This TCR beta chain was found in a study of blood T cell repertoires in COVID-19. Study overall: From the United States, Italy and Spain came samples of acute and convalescent COVID-19.

Data came from immunoSEQ multiplex PCR; TCRdb stores just in-frame clones and leaves some out. The data show 150,000 to 200,000 clones, around 85% seen once. Germline-derived CDR1 and CDR2 are LGHDT and YNNKEL (reference sequence). CDR3 size: 11 residues. V was pared by 5 bases and J by 8 bases, with 7 bases between. This clonotype was sampled from a woman in her 70s with acute or convalescent COVID-19. The chain couples TRBV3-1 (or the pseudogene TRBV3-2) to TRBJ2-1; D gene uncertain. Sequencing was done on a sample of peripheral blood. The chain's CDR3 is CASSSGYEQFF. CDR3 in DNA: TGTGCCAGCAGCTCCGGGTATGAGCAGTTCTTC.